These T cell receptor beta chains were read from a single sample in a study of shared clonotypes between healthy human individuals. Here immunoSEQ multiplex PCR was the method, and the copy in TCRdb shows in-frame clones only, minus some. This table holds a few hundred thousand clones, less than 98% found once. Sequencing was done on a sample of naive CD4+ T cells sorted from blood. The receptor source for this set is a woman aged 25 to 39 in good health. Both conserved end residues are part of each CDR3. Fields, in order: CDR3 DNA, CDR3 protein, J gene, CDR3 length, clone size, V gene, D gene. D genes are given only for firm matches. Clone size is not always given. Where it is, it says once, few, many or a class for expanded clones.

TGTGCTAGTGGTTTCTGGGTCCCCACCGGGGAGCTGTTTTTT CASGFWVPTGELFF TRBJ2-2 14 . TRBV12-5 .
TGTGCCAGCAGCGTAGCTCCCTGGGGCGGCTACACCTTC CASSVAPWGGYTF TRBJ1-2 13 . TRBV9 .
TGTGCAAGTCGCTTGCCCGGGGAGAACACTGAAGCTTTCTTT CASRLPGENTEAFF TRBJ1-1 14 . TRBV12-2 .
TGTGCCAGCAGTTTAGGGGTCCCGATAAGGGGCTCGGACGAGCAGTACTTC CASSLGVPIRGSDEQYF TRBJ2-7 17 . TRBV28 .
TGTGCCAGTAGATCCGACAGCCTCTATGGCTACACCTTC CASRSDSLYGYTF TRBJ1-2 13 . TRBV19 .
TGTGCCTGGAGTGGACAGGGGACAGATACGCAGTATTTT CAWSGQGTDTQYF TRBJ2-3 13 . TRBV30 TRBD1
TGTGCCAGCAGTGAACGGGAGGGAGTCTACGAGCAGTACTTC CASSEREGVYEQYF TRBJ2-7 14 . TRBV2 TRBD2
TGTGCCAGCAGACCGACAGGGGGCCGGGAGCCCCAGCATTTT CASRPTGGREPQHF TRBJ1-5 14 . TRBV6-5 TRBD1
TGTGCCAGCAGCCCGGCGGAGGAATACAATGAGCAGTTCTTC CASSPAEEYNEQFF TRBJ2-1 14 . TRBV11-3 .
TGTGCCAGCAGCTCTCAGCTTGAGCAGTTCTTC CASSSQLEQFF TRBJ2-1 11 . TRBV11-1 .
TGTGCCTGGAGTGTAGGGGGCTCCTACAATGAGCAGTTCTTC CAWSVGGSYNEQFF TRBJ2-1 14 . TRBV30 .
TGTGCCAGCCTACCGGGACCGCAAGAGACCCAGTACTTC CASLPGPQETQYF TRBJ2-5 13 once TRBV28 .
TGCGCCAGCAGCCTCTACGGCAGCACAGATACGCAGTATTTT CASSLYGSTDTQYF TRBJ2-3 14 . TRBV10-2 .
TGCGCCAGCAGCTTGGCCGGGGGGTTCGCGTCCTACGAGCAGTACTTC CASSLAGGFASYEQYF TRBJ2-7 16 . TRBV5-1 TRBD2
TGTGCCAGTAGTAGGTGGGCACAAGCTACTGAAGCTTTCTTT CASSRWAQATEAFF TRBJ1-1 14 once TRBV19 .
TGTGCCAGCAGCTTGGCGGGTCCCTCCAGCGAGCAGTACTTC CASSLAGPSSEQYF TRBJ2-7 14 . TRBV5-8 .
TGCGCCAGCAGCGGCCTCGGTCTGAGGGAGCAGTACTTC CASSGLGLREQYF TRBJ2-7 13 . TRBV5-1 .
TGTGCCAGCAGCCAACTGCGGGCCAACGTCCTGACTTTC CASSQLRANVLTF TRBJ2-6 13 once TRBV27 .
TGTGCCAGCAGCAGTGCACAGGGGACGAACACCGGGGAGCTGTTTTTT CASSSAQGTNTGELFF TRBJ2-2 16 . TRBV28 TRBD1
TGCAGCGTTGCTCCAAACTCCTACAATGAGCAGTTCTTC CSVAPNSYNEQFF TRBJ2-1 13 . TRBV29-1 .